This T cell receptor beta chain was recorded in a study of tumor-infiltrating lymphocytes in localized non-small cell lung cancer. Study results and limitations: Not all patients were TCR sequenced, owing to tissue quantity.

The V and J ends lost 3 bases and 6 bases, in that order; junction bases with no gene match: 8. CDR1 is MDHEN and CDR2 is SYDVKM in the germline V gene. This CDR3 region has 16 residues. A word on this clone: Antigen unknown.

The protocol was immunoSEQ multiplex PCR, while the TCRdb copy is restricted to in-frame clones and leaves out a portion. The sample has approximately 15,000 clones, around 72% seen once; the top ten hold about 9.8%. The J gene is TRBJ2-1, the V gene TRBV28; 10 bases map to TRBD1. Sequenced: lung tumor tissue. This TCR was sampled from a human donor with non-small cell lung cancer. DNA for the CDR3: TGTGCCAGCAGTTTCCCCGGGACAGGGGCGCTCAATGAGCAGTTCTTC. As protein: CASSFPGTGALNEQFF.